This T cell receptor beta chain was documented in a study of response to subunit inactivated influenza vaccine. Study-level results: Few additional T cells are recruited per seasonal influenza vaccination, authors suggested.

TCRdb analysed the RT-PCR reads with MiXCR anew, one entry per CDR3 protein. The sample includes under 500,000 distinct CDR3 sequences, roughly 9.7% of them seen just once. V was shortened by 3 bases and J by 5 bases, with 10 bases between the two germline ends. This CDR3 spans 13 amino acids. In this sample, this clonotype turned up a few times. Its antigen is unidentified. The receptor was isolated from a man aged 45-65 years who received an inactivated influenza vaccine. Sequences were derived from PBMCs from blood, sampled roughly 47 days after vaccination. The chain uses TRBV12-3 or TRBV12-4 and TRBJ1-2; D gene ambiguous. Written as DNA, the CDR3 is TGTGCCAGCAGTTTTAATGCTGGGTATGGCTACACCTTC. As protein: CASSFNAGYGYTF.